This TCR beta chain originates from a study of identical twins. TCRdb passed the 5' RACE reads through MiXCR, listing each CDR3 protein once. The profile shows some 590,000 distinct CDR3 sequences, over 8.5% of them singletons. CDR3 length: 16 residues. V dropped 3 bases and J dropped 2; count of bases not matched to a gene: 5. The data also belong to a second study, concerning yellow fever vaccine responses in identical twins.

Sample: PBMCs. The V and J genes are TRBV12-3 or TRBV12-4 and TRBJ2-2; TRBD2 matches 8 bases. The origin of this receptor is a woman aged 18-29 years in good health. The CDR3 loop reads CASSLRGARNTGELFF. In DNA, the CDR3 is TGTGCCAGCAGTTTGCGGGGGGCGCGAAACACCGGGGAGCTGTTTTTT.